The present T cell receptor beta chain was sequenced within a study of persistence of HIV-infected CD4 T cells. The overall study: Blood samples, up to roughly 200 mL, came from multiple time points, except a couple of leukapheresis donors sampled once.

Cells were stimulated with overlapping HIV-1 Gag 15-mer peptides. Sorting of responding CD4+ T cells relied on upregulated CD40 ligand together with CD69. For at least 4 years, plasma HIV-1 RNA was undetectable (<50 copies/mL). CD4+ T cell counts exceeded 400 cells/uL; CMV serology was positive. CD8+ T cells were removed from PBMCs prior to stimulation. The immunoSEQ assay was version 4, run in survey mode. Sequencing was performed with immunoSEQ multiplex PCR; in TCRdb, only in-frame clones are kept and a portion is missing. The sample has under 25,000 clones; roughly two thirds are singletons. A remark on this clone: Its antigen remains unidentified.

The CDR3 spans 14 residues. V gave up 5 bases and J gave up 4 bases, with 14 bases separating them. Germline assignment: CDR1 SNHLY and CDR2 FYNNEI. The source is an adult woman with HIV who was CMV-seropositive. The V call is TRBV2, the J call TRBJ1-2, with a weak D call TRBD1 (5 bases). The sequenced sample was CD4+ T cells sorted from PBMCs after approximately 18-hour stimulation, obtained from a patient who received antiretroviral therapy. The CDR3 nucleotides read TGTGCCAGCAGTTGGGGCGGATCATCCTATGGCTACACCTTC. Translated, it gives CASSWGGSSYGYTF.